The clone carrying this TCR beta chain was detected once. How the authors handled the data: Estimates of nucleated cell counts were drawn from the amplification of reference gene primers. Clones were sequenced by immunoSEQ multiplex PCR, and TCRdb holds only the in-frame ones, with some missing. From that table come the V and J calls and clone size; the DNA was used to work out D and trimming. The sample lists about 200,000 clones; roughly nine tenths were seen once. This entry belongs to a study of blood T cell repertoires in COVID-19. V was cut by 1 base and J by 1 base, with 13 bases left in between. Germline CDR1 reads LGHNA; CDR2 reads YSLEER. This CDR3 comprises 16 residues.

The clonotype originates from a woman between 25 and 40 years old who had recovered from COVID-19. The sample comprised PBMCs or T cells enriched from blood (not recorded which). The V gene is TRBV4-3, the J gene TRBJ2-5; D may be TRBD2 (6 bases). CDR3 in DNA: TGCGCCAGCAGCCAAGTGGGGGGAGGCCTCCAAGAGACCCAGTACTTC. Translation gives CASSQVGGGLQETQYF.